These 19 T cell receptor beta chains were sequenced from one sample in a study of somatic mutations in cytotoxic T cells in rheumatoid arthritis. Libraries were prepared by immunoSEQ multiplex PCR; TCRdb keeps only in-frame clonotypes and omits some of them. The sample has thousands of clones, about 80% seen once. Sequences were obtained from CD8+ T cells sorted from blood. These TCRs come from an adult with rheumatoid arthritis.

The chain recombines TRBV5-6 with TRBJ2-3; the D gene is possibly TRBD1 (5 bases). CDR3 size: 14 residues. With 0 bases removed from V and 7 bases from J, the gap between germline ends came to 12 bases. Germline V gene sequence: CDR1 SGHDT, CDR2 YYEEEE. The CDR3 protein is CASSLEYRQNTQYF. The CDR3 bases are TGTGCCAGCAGCTTGGAGTACAGGCAAAATACGCAGTATTTT.

The J gene is TRBJ2-3, the V gene TRBV28; 8 bases map to TRBD2. Germline V gene data show CDR1 as MDHEN and CDR2 as SYDVKM. V shed 8 bases and J 4 bases; nucleotides not matched to a gene: 8. CDR3 length equals 14 residues. The CDR3 DNA sequence: TGTGCCAGCTCCGCGGGAGGTGTCGCAGATACGCAGTATTTT. Protein product: CASSAGGVADTQYF. Complete variable domain (other parts from reference TRBV28 and TRBJ2-3): DVKVTQSSRYLVKRTGEKVFLECVQDMDHENMFWYRQDPGLGLRLIYFSYDVKMKEKGDIPEGYSVSREKKERFSLILESASTNQTSMYLCASSAGGVADTQYFGPGTRLTVL.

The V gene is TRBV7-9, the J gene TRBJ2-7; 8 positions match TRBD1. The CDR3 is 17 amino acids. The V gene's germline CDR1 is SEHNR and CDR2 FQNEAQ (reference sequence). The trim removed 1 base at V and 2 bases at J, leaving 10 bases unmatched. In DNA, the CDR3 is TGTGCCAGCAGCTTAGGTTGGGGACAGGAACCAACCTACGAGCAGTACTTC. As protein: CASSLGWGQEPTYEQYF.

This clone was counted between two and nine times. The chain uses TRBV4-3 and TRBJ2-1; 12 bases align to TRBD2. V was pared by 0 bases and J by 8 bases, with 11 bases of the junction left unmatched. Germline V gene lookup returns CDR1 LGHNA and CDR2 YSLEER. The CDR3 length is 18 residues. The CDR3 nucleotides read TGCGCCAGCAGCCAAGATCGTCTAGCGGGGGGGCTTGTCTATGAGCAGTTCTTC. It specifies CASSQDRLAGGLVYEQFF.

This clone was seen only once. V usage is TRBV29-1 and J usage is TRBJ2-7; 8 bases are a match to TRBD2. The V gene end was trimmed by 7 bases and the J gene end by 4 bases; junction bases not matched to a gene: 3. This CDR3 is 11 amino acids long. CDR1 is SQVTM, CDR2 ANQGSEA, per germline. The CDR3 coding sequence is TGCAGCGCCGGGGGGGGATACGAGCAGTACTTC. This gives the protein CSAGGGYEQYF.

The V call is TRBV11-2, the J call TRBJ2-7; 9 bases are a match to TRBD1. After removal of 4 bases from V and 6 bases from J, the junction contained 10 bases not matched to a gene. This CDR3 is built from 15 residues. Germline values: CDR1 SGHAT, CDR2 FQNNGV. CDR3 in amino acids: CASSYPRDRVGEQYF. Here the CDR3 DNA reads TGTGCCAGCAGCTATCCCCGGGACAGGGTGGGCGAGCAGTACTTC.

The rearrangement links TRBV7-9 to TRBJ1-3; D gene ambiguous. The V end was cut by 1 base, the J end by 8 bases, with 9 bases between. Germline loops: CDR1 SEHNR, CDR2 FQNEAQ (reference sequence). CDR3 length: 13 amino acids. The CDR3 protein is CASSLVGLDTIYF. CDR3 DNA: TGTGCCAGCAGCTTAGTCGGGTTGGACACCATATATTTT. Full variable domain (outside the CDR3, taken from reference TRBV7-9 and TRBJ1-3): DTGVSQNPRHKITKRGQNVTFRCDPISEHNRLYWYRQTLGQGPEFLTYFQNEAQLEKSRLLSDRFSAERPKGSFSTLEIQRTEQGDSAMYLCASSLVGLDTIYFGEGSWLTVV.

The rearrangement links TRBV10-2 to TRBJ2-1; 14 positions agree with TRBD2. The CDR3 is 18 amino acids. Germline assignment: CDR1 WSHSY and CDR2 SAAADI. V shed 7 bases, J shed 0 bases, and the junction held 8 bases outside the gene matches. The CDR3 DNA reads TGCGCCAGCACTCGACTAGCGGGGGGGCATGGCTCCTACAATGAGCAGTTCTTC. Encoded protein: CASTRLAGGHGSYNEQFF.

V usage is TRBV6-5 and J usage is TRBJ1-1; D remains unclear. CDR1 is MNHEY and CDR2 is SVGAGI in the germline V gene. V was trimmed by 5 bases and J by 1 base, leaving 11 bases between them. CDR3 length: 14 amino acids. The CDR3 loop is CASSIYPQNTEAFF. CDR3 DNA sequence: TGTGCCAGCAGTATTTACCCCCAGAACACTGAAGCTTTCTTT.

This clone has more than one count but fewer than ten. The V gene is TRBV2, the J gene TRBJ1-6; 8 positions agree with TRBD1. CDR1 and CDR2 from the germline V gene are SNHLY and FYNNEI. The ends lost 6 bases at V and 5 bases at J; junction bases unmatched: 15. CDR3 length equals 18 residues. CDR3 residues: CASSPNFQDRDHNSPLHF. In nucleotides, the CDR3 is TGTGCCAGCAGCCCTAATTTCCAGGACAGGGACCATAATTCACCCCTCCACTTT. The variable domain in full, with the rest retrieved from reference TRBV2 and TRBJ1-6, is EPEVTQTPSHQVTQMGQEVILRCVPISNHLYFYWYRQILGQKVEFLVSFYNNEISEKSEIFDDQFSVERPDGSNFTLKIRSTKLEDSAMYFCASSPNFQDRDHNSPLHFGNGTRLTVT.

The V and J genes are TRBV7-8 and TRBJ2-1; no firm D call. Trimming removed 1 base from V and 13 bases from J, with 8 bases in between. CDR3 length equals 11 residues. Germline-derived CDR1 and CDR2 are SGHVS and FQNEAQ. The CDR3 DNA reads TGTGCCAGCAGCTTAGGCACGGGCCAGTTCTTC. Translating it yields CASSLGTGQFF. The full variable domain, in which reference TRBV7-8 and TRBJ2-1 provide the parts outside the CDR3, is GAGVSQSPRYKVAKRGQDVALRCDPISGHVSLFWYQQALGQGPEFLTYFQNEAQLDKSGLPSDRFFAERPEGSVSTLKIQRTQQEDSAVYLCASSLGTGQFFGPGTRLTVL.

J is TRBJ2-7 and V is TRBV27; possibly TRBD1 for D (7 bases). V lost 0 bases and J 5 bases, leaving 14 bases between the germline ends. Germline V lookup: CDR1 MNHEY, CDR2 SMNVEV (reference sequence). There are 15 residues in the CDR3. The CDR3 nucleotides are TGTGCCAGCAGTTTATCCCCCACCAGGGGGGACGAGCAGTACTTC. This codes for CASSLSPTRGDEQYF.

The CDR3 DNA sequence: TGTGCCAGCAGCTCCCCGGGACTAGCGGGGGCGCGCTGGAGGGAGACCCAGTACTTC. It translates to CASSSPGLAGARWRETQYF. The rearrangement joins TRBV7-6 to TRBJ2-5; the match to TRBD2 covers 14 bases. Per the germline V gene, CDR1 is SGHVS and CDR2 is FNYEAQ. CDR3 length: 19 amino acids. The trim removed 4 bases at V and 5 bases at J, leaving 15 bases unmatched.

The rearrangement links TRBV7-9 to TRBJ2-1; TRBD2 aligns across 11 bases. Looked up from germline, CDR1 is SEHNR and CDR2 is FQNEAQ (reference sequence). V shed 1 base and J 2 bases; nucleotides not matched to a gene: 1. This CDR3 is 16 amino acids long. CDR3 sequence: CASSLGLAGTYNEQFF. CDR3 DNA sequence: TGTGCCAGCAGCTTAGGACTAGCGGGGACCTACAATGAGCAGTTCTTC.

The rearrangement joins TRBV4-1 to TRBJ2-1, with a weak D call TRBD2 (5 bases). Germline V lookup: CDR1 MGHRA, CDR2 YSYEKL. The CDR3 totals 16 residues. Trimming shortened V by 1 base and J by 6 bases, and 16 bases separated the two germline ends. The CDR3 DNA reads as TGCGCCAGCAGCCAAGTGCGCGGGCCGATTGTCAATGAGCAGTTCTTC. This gives the protein CASSQVRGPIVNEQFF.

This rearrangement joins TRBV28 to TRBJ1-4, with a tentative D call TRBD1 (5 bases). Germline V gene data show CDR1 as MDHEN and CDR2 as SYDVKM. The CDR3 is 16 amino acids. Trimming cost V 4 bases and J 8 bases, with 20 bases left between them. CDR3 protein: CASSSPRDPAGEKLFF. Written as DNA, the CDR3 is TGTGCCAGCAGTTCCCCCCGGGACCCCGCAGGGGAAAAACTGTTTTTT.

The chain joins TRBV27 to TRBJ1-5, with D maybe TRBD1 (5 bases). Germline-derived CDR1 and CDR2 are MNHEY and SMNVEV (reference sequence). The V gene lost 4 bases and the J gene lost 7 bases, with 11 bases spanning the gap. The CDR3 runs 13 residues. CDR3 DNA: TGTGCCAGCAGTTGGCAGGGTGACCAGCCCCAGCATTTT. Translating gives CASSWQGDQPQHF.

The rearrangement links TRBV4-1 to TRBJ2-5, with D possibly matching TRBD2 (6 bases). Germline lookup yields CDR1 MGHRA and CDR2 YSYEKL. V lost 4 bases and J 2 bases, leaving 17 bases between the germline ends. This CDR3 spans 16 amino acids. For the CDR3, the DNA is TGCGCCAGCAGCCCTGGGCCGGGTCGGGGGCAAGAGACCCAGTACTTC. Its translation: CASSPGPGRGQETQYF.

The chain recombines TRBV7-2 with TRBJ1-1; 9 bases align to TRBD1. Germline V gene data show CDR1 as SGHTA and CDR2 as FQGNSA. V was pared by 5 bases and J by 0 bases, with 4 bases of the junction left unmatched. The CDR3 spans 15 residues. The CDR3 loop reads CASSVRTGVNTEAFF. The CDR3 DNA reads as TGTGCCAGCAGCGTAAGGACAGGGGTGAACACTGAAGCTTTCTTT. The variable domain in full, with the rest retrieved from reference TRBV7-2 and TRBJ1-1, is GAGVSQSPSNKVTEKGKDVELRCDPISGHTALYWYRQSLGQGLEFLIYFQGNSAPDKSGLPSDRFSAERTGGSVSTLTIQRTQQEDSAVYLCASSVRTGVNTEAFFGQGTRLTVV.